The entry below describes one T cell receptor (beta chain). In the study's own analysis: It was from reference gene primer amplification that nucleated cell counts were estimated. Data came from immunoSEQ multiplex PCR; TCRdb stores just in-frame clones and leaves some out. V and J calls plus clone size are reproduced from that table; the DNA served to infer D and trimming. Seen here are about 190,000 clones, 80% observed once, and the top ten hold about 7.2%. These data are taken from a study of blood T cell repertoires in COVID-19. As for the study in general: COVID-19 samples, acute and convalescent, were from the United States, Italy and Spain. Sources were T cells, B-cell-depleted T cells, or PBMCs; the material itself was cDNA or gDNA.

V shed 5 bases and J 7 bases; nucleotides not matched to a gene: 16. The CDR3 spans 17 residues. Germline V gives CDR1 SGHAT, CDR2 FQNNGV. Input material: peripheral blood. V gene TRBV11-2 combines with J gene TRBJ2-1; 8 nucleotides line up with TRBD2. This receptor was identified in a man in his sixties with acute or convalescent COVID-19. The CDR3 here is CASSHLGGGPIRNEQFF. For the CDR3, the DNA is TGTGCCAGCAGCCACCTGGGCGGGGGGCCGATACGGAATGAGCAGTTCTTC.